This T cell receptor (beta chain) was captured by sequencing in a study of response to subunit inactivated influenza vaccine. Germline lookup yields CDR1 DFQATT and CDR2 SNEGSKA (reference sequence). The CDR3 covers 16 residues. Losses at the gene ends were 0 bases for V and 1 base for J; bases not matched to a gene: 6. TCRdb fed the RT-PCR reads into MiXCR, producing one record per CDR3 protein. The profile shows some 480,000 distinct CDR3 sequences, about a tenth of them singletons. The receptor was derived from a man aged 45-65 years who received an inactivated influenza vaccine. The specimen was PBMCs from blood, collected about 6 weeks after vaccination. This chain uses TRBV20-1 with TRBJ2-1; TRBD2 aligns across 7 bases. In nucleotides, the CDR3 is TGCAGTGCTAGAGATGTCGCAGCGGGGTCCTACAATGAGCAGTTCTTC. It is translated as CSARDVAAGSYNEQFF.